A selection of T cell receptor beta chains follows, all from one sample in a study of blood T cell repertoires in COVID-19. Sequencing used immunoSEQ multiplex PCR; TCRdb keeps in-frame clones, though not all of them. The repertoire includes 65,000 to 70,000 clones, roughly 86% of them detected once, and 16% sits in the top ten. Specimen: peripheral blood. These receptors were obtained from a man aged 35 to 55 with COVID-19, enrolled during active disease. CDR3s include the opening cysteine and the closing phenylalanine or tryptophan. The D gene is left open where the match is weak. Some rows mark clone size as missing; the rest say once, few, many or name a class of expanded clone.

TRBV15	TRBJ1-1	.	.	CATSREVGGRTEAFF	TGTGCCACCAGCAGAGAGGTCGGGGGGCGCACTGAAGCTTTCTTT
TRBV6-5	TRBJ2-5	.	.	CASSPLHRETQYF	TGTGCCAGCAGTCCACTCCACAGGGAGACCCAGTACTTC
TRBV4-2	TRBJ1-2	TRBD1	once	CASSQQGTGLNYGYTF	TGTGCCAGCAGCCAACAAGGGACAGGGTTAAACTATGGCTACACCTTC
TRBV10-3	TRBJ2-1	TRBD2	.	CAISESRVRRGDNEQFF	TGTGCCATCAGTGAGTCGAGGGTCCGGCGGGGGGACAATGAGCAGTTCTTC
TRBV7-9	TRBJ1-1	.	.	CASSLARGPSEAFF	TGTGCCAGCAGCTTAGCCAGGGGACCCTCTGAAGCTTTCTTT
TRBV18	TRBJ1-1	TRBD1	few	CASSPMTGASTEAFF	TGTGCCAGCTCGCCTATGACAGGGGCATCCACTGAAGCTTTCTTT
TRBV19	TRBJ2-5	TRBD1	.	CASSEQGARETQYF	TGTGCCAGTAGCGAACAGGGGGCGAGGGAGACCCAGTACTTC
TRBV5-1	TRBJ2-7	.	once	CASSLIPDRSGKEQYF	TGCGCCAGCAGCTTGATCCCTGACAGGTCAGGGAAAGAGCAGTACTTC
TRBV12-3/TRBV12-4	TRBJ1-2	TRBD1	.	CASSPRGRHGYTF	TGTGCCAGCAGTCCCAGGGGGAGACATGGCTACACCTTC
TRBV23-1	TRBJ2-7	.	.	CASSQLIRDEQYF	TGCGCCAGCAGTCAATTAATTCGCGACGAGCAGTACTTC
TRBV3-1/TRBV3-2	TRBJ2-1	.	.	CASSQRDSYNEQFF	TGTGCCAGCAGCCAGCGGGACTCCTACAATGAGCAGTTCTTC
TRBV1	TRBJ2-2	.	.	CTSSQDRPGGDTGELFF	TGCACCAGCAGCCAAGATCGTCCGGGAGGAGACACCGGGGAGCTGTTTTTT
TRBV5-1	TRBJ1-3	.	once	CASSLDSGGNTIYF	TGCGCCAGCAGCTTGGATTCGGGGGGAAACACCATATATTTT
TRBV2	TRBJ2-7	TRBD2	.	CASSVGTSGGMSSYEQYF	TGTGCCAGCAGTGTAGGGACTAGCGGGGGGATGAGCTCCTACGAGCAGTACTTC
TRBV30	TRBJ1-5	TRBD1	.	CAWNRGDSNQPQHF	TGTGCCTGGAACAGGGGGGATAGCAATCAGCCCCAGCATTTT
TRBV19	TRBJ1-5	TRBD1	once	CASTSRGLSQPQHF	TGTGCCAGTACGTCCAGGGGGCTATCCCAGCCCCAGCATTTT
TRBV9	TRBJ1-2	TRBD1	.	CASRETGTDGYTF	TGTGCCAGCAGAGAGACAGGGACCGATGGCTACACCTTC
TRBV11-2	TRBJ1-6	.	.	CASSLDLADNSPLHF	TGTGCCAGCAGCTTAGATCTTGCAGATAATTCACCCCTCCACTTT
TRBV15	TRBJ2-7	.	.	CATSRDPPPGGYEQYF	TGTGCCACCAGCAGAGATCCCCCCCCAGGGGGGTACGAGCAGTACTTC
TRBV11-2	TRBJ1-4	.	.	CASSLGGESEKLFF	TGTGCCAGCAGCTTAGGGGGGGAAAGTGAAAAACTGTTTTTT
TRBV10-3	TRBJ1-6	.	.	CAIRPSGSPLHF	TGTGCCATCAGGCCCTCGGGTTCACCCCTCCACTTT
TRBV2	TRBJ2-5	TRBD2	.	CASSPLGLAEETQYF	TGTGCCAGCAGTCCCCTGGGACTAGCGGAAGAGACCCAGTACTTC
TRBV28	TRBJ1-6	TRBD1	.	CASSLTGSTSPLHF	TGTGCCAGCAGTCTGACAGGGTCTACTTCACCCCTCCACTTT
TRBV5-1	TRBJ2-7	TRBD2	.	CASSWGLAGDYEQYF	TGCGCCAGCAGCTGGGGACTAGCGGGGGACTACGAGCAGTACTTC
TRBV5-1	TRBJ1-2	TRBD1	.	CASSEGANYGYTF	TGCGCCAGCAGTGAGGGGGCGAACTATGGCTACACCTTC
TRBV27	TRBJ2-3	.	.	CASSLVSIDTDTQYF	TGTGCCAGCAGTTTAGTTTCCATAGACACAGATACGCAGTATTTT
TRBV6-5	TRBJ2-7	.	.	CASSSTGTPLYEQYF	TGTGCCAGCAGTTCGACCGGGACACCTCTATACGAGCAGTACTTC
TRBV9	TRBJ1-3	.	.	CASSVDQGSSGNTIYF	TGTGCCAGCAGCGTAGATCAGGGATCCTCTGGAAACACCATATATTTT
TRBV30	TRBJ2-3	TRBD2	.	CAWSPGGSADTQYF	TGTGCCTGGAGCCCGGGGGGTAGTGCAGATACGCAGTATTTT
TRBV6-6	TRBJ2-5	.	.	CASSTPGRETQYF	TGTGCCAGCAGTACTCCAGGGAGGGAGACCCAGTACTTC
TRBV10-1	TRBJ1-1	TRBD1	.	CASSLSGTGETEAFF	TGCGCCAGCTCATTAAGTGGGACAGGGGAGACTGAAGCTTTCTTT
TRBV4-1	TRBJ2-7	.	few	CASSQEGGGASYEQYF	TGCGCCAGCAGCCAAGAAGGAGGGGGGGCCTCCTACGAGCAGTACTTC
TRBV2	TRBJ2-5	.	once	CASRGQAQETQYF	TGTGCCAGTCGGGGACAAGCCCAAGAGACCCAGTACTTC
TRBV27	TRBJ2-7	.	.	CASSLSLTYEQYF	TGTGCCAGCAGTTTATCACTAACCTACGAGCAGTACTTC
TRBV6-5	TRBJ2-1	.	.	CASSYEGEQFF	TGTGCCAGCAGTTATGAGGGTGAGCAGTTCTTC
TRBV4-1	TRBJ1-2	.	.	CASSQTNRDNYGYTF	TGCGCCAGCAGCCAAACTAACAGGGATAACTATGGCTACACCTTC
TRBV4-2	TRBJ2-7	.	.	CASSQENLYEQYF	TGTGCCAGCAGCCAAGAAAACCTATACGAGCAGTACTTC
TRBV6-6	TRBJ1-1	.	.	CASSYSGGNTEAFF	TGTGCCAGCAGTTACTCGGGGGGGAACACTGAAGCTTTCTTT
TRBV5-6	TRBJ1-5	TRBD1	few	CASSFKDRLDQPQHF	TGTGCCAGCAGCTTCAAGGACAGGCTCGATCAGCCCCAGCATTTT
TRBV29-1	TRBJ1-2	TRBD1	.	CSVEARDRPWEGYTF	TGCAGCGTTGAAGCGAGGGACAGGCCGTGGGAGGGCTACACCTTC
TRBV6-5	TRBJ2-7	.	.	CASSYGTSYEQYF	TGTGCCAGCAGTTACGGGACAAGCTACGAGCAGTACTTC
TRBV10-3	TRBJ1-1	.	once	CAISESIFGPHTEAFF	TGTGCCATCAGTGAGTCTATTTTTGGCCCCCACACTGAAGCTTTCTTT
TRBV18	TRBJ1-2	TRBD1	.	CASSLRTGPYGYTF	TGTGCCAGCTCACTTCGGACAGGGCCCTATGGCTACACCTTC
TRBV7-9	TRBJ1-1	.	.	CASSSPRTATNTEAFF	TGTGCCAGCAGCTCACCCCGGACAGCGACGAACACTGAAGCTTTCTTT
TRBV4-1	TRBJ2-7	.	once	CASSRGLAYEQYF	TGCGCCAGCAGCAGGGGTTTAGCCTACGAGCAGTACTTC
TRBV6-1	TRBJ1-1	.	.	CASSEAGSGSTFF	TGTGCCAGCAGTGAAGCCGGGAGCGGGTCAACTTTCTTT
TRBV5-6	TRBJ1-5	.	.	CASRPDRCQPQHF	TGTGCCAGCAGACCAGACAGGTGTCAGCCCCAGCATTTT
TRBV5-5	TRBJ1-2	TRBD1	.	CASSLIRDRHGYTF	TGTGCCAGCAGCCTTATTCGGGACAGGCATGGCTACACCTTC
TRBV12-3/TRBV12-4	TRBJ2-3	.	.	CASSFSDTQYF	TGTGCCAGCAGTTTTTCGGATACGCAGTATTTT
TRBV14	TRBJ2-7	.	.	CASSRTVIYEQYF	TGTGCCAGCAGCCGGACAGTGATATACGAGCAGTACTTC
TRBV3-1/TRBV3-2	TRBJ1-2	TRBD1	.	CASRPPGTGGGYTF	TGTGCCAGCAGACCCCCCGGGACAGGGGGCGGCTACACCTTC
TRBV28	TRBJ2-5	.	.	CASSQTRRTGETQYF	TGTGCCAGCAGTCAAACTAGGAGGACCGGAGAGACCCAGTACTTC
TRBV30	TRBJ1-4	.	.	CAWSYRDWVDEKLFF	TGTGCCTGGAGTTATAGGGACTGGGTAGATGAAAAACTGTTTTTT